A single sample is the source of the 23 T cell receptor beta chains below, sequenced in a study of T-cell memory formation after mild COVID-19. Each CDR3 protein gets one entry after TCRdb re-called the 5' RACE reads with MiXCR. The sample has 400,000 to 500,000 distinct CDR3 sequences; roughly 18% are singletons. What was sequenced was PBMCs or a T cell subset sorted from them (not recorded which). These receptors were collected from a man between 18 and 29 years old who had mild COVID-19 (a few samples of this study predate the infection). Cell type and time point are not known.

CDR3 loop: CSARTGDTGELFF. CDR3 sequence (DNA): TGCAGTGCTAGAACAGGGGACACCGGGGAGCTGTTTTTT. The V gene is TRBV20-1, the J gene TRBJ2-2; 7 nucleotides line up with TRBD1. The trim removed 2 bases at V and 3 bases at J, leaving 0 bases unmatched. Germline V gene lookup returns CDR1 DFQATT and CDR2 SNEGSKA (reference sequence). This CDR3 has 13 amino acids.

This clonotype was seen a few times. The CDR3 bases are TGTGCCAGCAGCTTCGGACAGGGGGTACGTTACAATGAGCAGTTCTTC. It encodes CASSFGQGVRYNEQFF. V and J are TRBV7-2 and TRBJ2-1, with 10 bases identical to TRBD1. This CDR3 has 16 residues. CDR1 is SGHTA and CDR2 is FQGNSA in the germline V gene. V shed 3 bases, J shed 4 bases, and the junction held 6 bases outside the gene matches.

The chain joins TRBV18 to TRBJ2-5; 10 nucleotides match TRBD2. The CDR3 spans 16 residues. J gave up 7 bases and V 3 bases, and 11 bases lay outside the gene matches. Looked up from germline, CDR1 is KGHSH and CDR2 is LQKENI. In DNA form, the CDR3 reads TGTGCCAGCTCACCGGAAGCTAGCGGGGGCTCGGGGACCCAGTACTTC. This sequence encodes CASSPEASGGSGTQYF.

This clonotype was counted many times. The V and J genes are TRBV2 and TRBJ2-5, with TRBD2 matching 16 bases. V shed 6 bases and J 9 bases; nucleotides not matched to a gene: 4. CDR1 and CDR2 from the germline V gene are SNHLY and FYNNEI. This CDR3 comprises 14 residues. The CDR3, as DNA: TGTGCCAGCAGCCCCGGGACTAGCGGGGGGGCCCAGTACTTC. Translation gives CASSPGTSGGAQYF. Full variable domain (outside the CDR3, taken from reference TRBV2 and TRBJ2-5): EPEVTQTPSHQVTQMGQEVILRCVPISNHLYFYWYRQILGQKVEFLVSFYNNEISEKSEIFDDQFSVERPDGSNFTLKIRSTKLEDSAMYFCASSPGTSGGAQYFGPGTRLLVL.

The rearrangement links TRBV3-1 to TRBJ2-1, with D possibly TRBD1 on 6 matching bases. Germline CDR1 is LGHDT and CDR2 is YNNKEL (reference sequence). There are 11 residues in the CDR3. Trimming stripped 4 bases from V and 10 bases from J, with 8 bases between. CDR3: CASSRTEEQFF. CDR3 DNA: TGTGCCAGCAGCCGGACAGAAGAGCAGTTCTTC.

In the case of this clonotype: Germline and junction disagree at one end, which may indicate a read error. The rearrangement links TRBV11-2 to TRBJ1-1, with D perhaps matching TRBD1 (6 bases). The CDR3 extends over 14 amino acids. CDR1 is SGHAT, CDR2 FQNNGV, per germline. CDR3 region: CASILRQGGTEAFF. DNA for the CDR3: TGTGCCAGCATCTTACGTCAAGGGGGCACTGAAGCTTTCTTT.

The rearrangement uses TRBV5-6 and TRBJ2-2, with D perhaps matching TRBD1 (6 bases). V was shortened by 4 bases and J by 7 bases, with 17 bases between the two germline ends. Germline V lookup: CDR1 SGHDT, CDR2 YYEEEE. The CDR3 has 15 residues. CDR3 in amino acids: CASSHGVQGDGELFF. The DNA of the CDR3 is TGTGCCAGCAGCCACGGGGTACAGGGAGACGGGGAGCTGTTTTTT. The full variable domain, its missing parts supplied by reference TRBV5-6 and TRBJ2-2, is DAGVTQSPTHLIKTRGQQVTLRCSPKSGHDTVSWYQQALGQGPQFIFQYYEEEERQRGNFPDRFSGHQFPNYSSELNVNALLLGDSALYLCASSHGVQGDGELFFGEGSRLTVL.

The V gene is TRBV12-3 or TRBV12-4, the J gene TRBJ2-7; 9 nucleotides line up with TRBD1. Trimming cost V 5 bases and J 1 base; bases outside gene matches: 9. This CDR3 comprises 16 residues. The CDR3 loop is CASSPRGQGWSYEQYF. Here the CDR3 DNA reads TGTGCCAGCAGTCCCCGCGGACAGGGGTGGTCCTACGAGCAGTACTTC.

This clonotype turned up a few times. The chain carries TRBV29-1 and TRBJ2-5; the D gene is possibly TRBD1 (6 bases). The germline V gene encodes CDR1 SQVTM and CDR2 ANQGSEA. The CDR3 totals 12 residues. Trimming stripped 4 bases from V and 2 bases from J, with 8 bases between. The CDR3 loop is CSVATGQETQYF. CDR3 nucleotide sequence: TGCAGCGTTGCGACAGGTCAAGAGACCCAGTACTTC.

This clonotype was observed a few times. The chain carries TRBV6-4 and TRBJ2-3; no clear D gene. CDR3 size: 13 residues. Trimming cost V 2 bases and J 3 bases, with 6 bases left between them. Per germline, CDR1 MRHNA and CDR2 SNTAGT. CDR3 in amino acids: CASSDTETDTQYF. In DNA, the CDR3 is TGTGCCAGCAGTGACACAGAAACAGATACGCAGTATTTT.

This clonotype was counted a few times. The chain has TRBV20-1 and TRBJ1-4; no clear D. Looked up from germline, CDR1 is DFQATT and CDR2 is SNEGSKA (reference sequence). This CDR3 is built from 16 residues. V was pared by 0 bases and J by 0 bases, with 11 bases between. For the CDR3, the DNA is TGCAGTGCTAGAGATCTAGGCAGACCAACTAATGAAAAACTGTTTTTT. This gives the protein CSARDLGRPTNEKLFF.

This clonotype came up a few times. CDR3 residues: CASSLAGPGTDTQYF. CDR3 DNA: TGCGCCAGCAGCTTGGCCGGGCCAGGGACAGATACGCAGTATTTT. The J gene is TRBJ2-3, the V gene TRBV5-1, with a possible D match to TRBD1 (5 bases). Trimming removed 0 bases at V and 3 bases at J, with 11 bases between. In germline, CDR1 is SGHRS, CDR2 YFSETQ. The CDR3 spans 15 residues.

The chain has TRBV20-1 and TRBJ1-5, with D hard to call. Germline V lookup: CDR1 DFQATT, CDR2 SNEGSKA (reference sequence). Trimming left V 3 bases short and J 0 bases short, with 9 bases between. The CDR3 spans 14 residues. The DNA for the CDR3 is TGCAGTGCTAGTCCGGATTATAGCAATCAGCCCCAGCATTTT. It yields the protein CSASPDYSNQPQHF.

The J gene is TRBJ2-2, the V gene TRBV4-1; D not resolved. CDR3 length: 14 residues. V was clipped by 4 bases and J by 3 bases, with 9 bases between them. Germline CDR1 is MGHRA and CDR2 is YSYEKL. CDR3: CASSPLPHTGELFF. CDR3 sequence (DNA): TGCGCCAGCAGCCCTCTCCCCCACACCGGGGAGCTGTTTTTT.

In regard to this clonotype: This may be a read error: a much more frequent sequence differs by one nucleotide. The chain is built from TRBV7-3 and TRBJ1-1; D is ambiguous. Germline loops: CDR1 SGHTA, CDR2 FQGTGA. V was cut by 6 bases and J by 0 bases, with 14 bases left in between. The CDR3 covers 15 residues. The CDR3 protein is CASRSVGGMNTEAFF. CDR3 bases: TGTGCCAGCAGATCCGTGGGAGGTATGAACACTGAAGCTTTCTTT.

The CDR3 protein is CASSFGGRSGGAGYNEQFF. CDR3 bases: TGTGCCAGCAGCTTCGGTGGTAGAAGCGGGGGAGCCGGATACAATGAGCAGTTCTTC. The chain recombines TRBV7-2 with TRBJ2-1, with TRBD2 identical over 8 bases. CDR3 length: 19 residues. Germline V gene sequence: CDR1 SGHTA, CDR2 FQGNSA. The V and J ends lost 3 bases and 4 bases, in that order; junction bases with no gene match: 17.

This clonotype was picked up a small number of times. This chain uses TRBV11-2 with TRBJ2-3, with D possibly matching TRBD2 (5 bases). This CDR3 has 17 amino acids. The germline V gene has CDR1 SGHAT and CDR2 FQNNGV. V lost 4 bases to trimming and J lost 0 bases, with 17 bases between them. This CDR3 is CASSSPTRDLSTDTQYF. Here the CDR3 DNA reads TGTGCCAGCAGCTCCCCGACACGGGATTTAAGCACAGATACGCAGTATTTT.

The genes are TRBV27 and TRBJ2-7; weak D call: TRBD1 (6 bases). The length of the CDR3 is 11 residues. Germline CDR1 and CDR2: MNHEY and SMNVEV (reference sequence). Trimming stripped 5 bases from V and 9 bases from J, with 11 bases between. CDR3 residues: CASSTGTLQYF. The CDR3 region has the DNA TGTGCCAGCAGTACCGGGACACTGCAGTACTTC.

This clonotype came up a few times. The chain links TRBV12-3 or TRBV12-4 to TRBJ2-3, with D perhaps matching TRBD1 (6 bases). Trimming stripped 6 bases from V and 8 bases from J, with 12 bases between. This CDR3 is built from 12 residues. The CDR3 spells CASRGASGTQYF. CDR3 bases: TGTGCCAGCAGGGGGGCCTCGGGTACGCAGTATTTT.

This rearrangement joins TRBV12-3 or TRBV12-4 to TRBJ1-2; D is undetermined. Trimming removed 1 base at V and 4 bases at J, with 4 bases between. CDR3 length equals 12 residues. CDR3 coding DNA: TGTGCCAGCAGTTTAGGCCGCTATGGCTACACCTTC. Its translation: CASSLGRYGYTF.

The V call is TRBV5-1, the J call TRBJ2-7, with D tentatively TRBD1 (5 bases). This CDR3 spans 14 amino acids. Germline assignment: CDR1 SGHRS and CDR2 YFSETQ. Trimming stripped 4 bases from V and 12 bases from J, with 23 bases between. The CDR3 DNA reads as TGCGCCAGCAGCCCCATGCCCGACAGCCAGTCTTCGTACGTC. This codes for CASSPMPDSQSSYV.

This clonotype was detected only a few times. The chain employs TRBV7-2 and TRBJ2-5, with D tentatively TRBD1 (5 bases). V gave up 1 base and J gave up 10 bases, with 10 bases separating them. The CDR3 is 12 residues long. CDR1 is SGHTA and CDR2 is FQGNSA in the germline V gene. CDR3 DNA sequence: TGTGCCAGCAGCTTAGACCTCCAGGGCCAGTACTTC. Translated: CASSLDLQGQYF. Full variable domain (outside the CDR3, taken from reference TRBV7-2 and TRBJ2-5): GAGVSQSPSNKVTEKGKDVELRCDPISGHTALYWYRQSLGQGLEFLIYFQGNSAPDKSGLPSDRFSAERTGGSVSTLTIQRTQQEDSAVYLCASSLDLQGQYFGPGTRLLVL.

The chain joins TRBV18 to TRBJ1-3; D unresolved. Germline CDR1 is KGHSH and CDR2 is LQKENI. The CDR3 runs 15 residues. The V gene lost 5 bases and the J gene lost 0 bases, with 11 bases spanning the gap. The CDR3 protein is CASSIGKGSGNTIYF. The CDR3 DNA reads TGTGCCAGCTCAATTGGCAAGGGCTCTGGAAACACCATATATTTT.